This T cell receptor (beta chain) was sequenced during a study of T cells in Graves' hyperthyroidism and ophthalmopathy. This clonotype was found a few times. Its specificity is not known. This CDR3 comprises 14 residues. V was pared by 1 base and J by 5 bases, with 11 bases between. Germline V gene data show CDR1 as MGHRA and CDR2 as YSYEKL. Findings of the study overall: Most thyroid clonotypes that were expanded above 0.001 also turned up in blood. Stable hyperthyroidism and ophthalmopathy were separated using 13 V-J signatures. The model's output predicted ophthalmopathy at a median of about 6.5 months prior to onset.

It was uncontrolled infection, other autoimmune disease, pregnancy or lactation that excluded patients. Using RNA transcripts as the source, TCR beta CDR3 regions were amplified. During a first-round RT-PCR of the TCR CDR3, the HTBI primer set was used. TCRdb recomputed calls from the multiplex PCR reads with MiXCR, one row per CDR3 protein. The data hold 490,000 or so distinct CDR3 sequences, with about 22% observed a single time. The sample taken for sequencing was blood. The clonotype originates from a woman between 65 and 79 years old with Graves' ophthalmopathy. This chain uses TRBV4-1 with TRBJ1-1; D possibly corresponds to TRBD1 (5 bases). This CDR3 is CASSQVMRGTEAFF. The CDR3 nucleotides are TGCGCCAGCAGCCAAGTGATGAGGGGTACTGAAGCTTTCTTT.